The clone carrying this T cell receptor (beta chain) was picked up many times. The TCR beta CDR3 regions underwent amplification using RNA transcripts as the source. HTBI primers were employed in a first-round RT-PCR of the TCR CDR3. TCRdb used MiXCR to reprocess the multiplex PCR reads, holding one entry per CDR3 protein. The repertoire holds approximately 520,000 distinct CDR3 sequences, around 20% seen once, with more than 25% in the top ten. Hyperthyroidism patients were newly diagnosed, had disease duration under 2 months, and were aged 18 to 65 years. Patients showing uncontrolled infection, other autoimmune disease, pregnancy or lactation were ineligible. This record belongs to a study of T cells in Graves' hyperthyroidism and ophthalmopathy. This CDR3 comprises 14 residues. Trimming removed 4 bases from V and 7 bases from J; junction bases left unmatched: 8.

The specimen was blood. This clonotype originated in a man between 18 and 29 years old with Graves' hyperthyroidism. The V call is TRBV12-3 or TRBV12-4, the J call TRBJ2-7; 9 nucleotides agree with TRBD1. CDR3 nucleotides: TGTGCCAGCAGTTCCTACAGGGGGCGGGGGGAGCAGTACTTC. Protein: CASSSYRGRGEQYF.